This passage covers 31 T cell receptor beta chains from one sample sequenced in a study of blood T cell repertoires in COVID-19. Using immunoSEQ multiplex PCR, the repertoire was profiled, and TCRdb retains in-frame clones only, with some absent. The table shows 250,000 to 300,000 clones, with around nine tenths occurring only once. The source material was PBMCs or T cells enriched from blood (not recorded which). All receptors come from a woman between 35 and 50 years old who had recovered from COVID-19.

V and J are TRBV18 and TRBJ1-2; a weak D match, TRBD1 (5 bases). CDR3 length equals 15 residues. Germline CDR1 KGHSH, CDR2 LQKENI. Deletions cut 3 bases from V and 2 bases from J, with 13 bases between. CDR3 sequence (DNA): TGTGCCAGCTCACCCAGCGGAGGGGACAACTATGGCTACACCTTC. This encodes CASSPSGGDNYGYTF.

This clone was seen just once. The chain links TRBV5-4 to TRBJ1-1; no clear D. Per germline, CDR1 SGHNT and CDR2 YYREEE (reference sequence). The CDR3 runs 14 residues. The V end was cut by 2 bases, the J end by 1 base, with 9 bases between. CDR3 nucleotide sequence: TGTGCCAGCAGCTTATGGGCCGCGAACACTGAAGCTTTCTTT. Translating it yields CASSLWAANTEAFF.

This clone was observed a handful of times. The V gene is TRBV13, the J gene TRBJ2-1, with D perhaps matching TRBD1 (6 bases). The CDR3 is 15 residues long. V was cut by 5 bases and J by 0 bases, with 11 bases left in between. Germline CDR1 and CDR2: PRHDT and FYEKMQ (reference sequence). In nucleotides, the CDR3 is TGTGCCAGCAGCCACAGGGTCAGCTCCTACAATGAGCAGTTCTTC. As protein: CASSHRVSSYNEQFF.

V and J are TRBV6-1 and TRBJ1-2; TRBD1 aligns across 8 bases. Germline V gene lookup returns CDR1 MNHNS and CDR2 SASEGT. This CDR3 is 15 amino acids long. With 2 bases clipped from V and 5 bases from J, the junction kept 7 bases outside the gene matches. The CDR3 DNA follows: TGTGCCAGCAGTGAATTGGACAGGGCAGGGTATGGCTACACCTTC. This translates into CASSELDRAGYGYTF.

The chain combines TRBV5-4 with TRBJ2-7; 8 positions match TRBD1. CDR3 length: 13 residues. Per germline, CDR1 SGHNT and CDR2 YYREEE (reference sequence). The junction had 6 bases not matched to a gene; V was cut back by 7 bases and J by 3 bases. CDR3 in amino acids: CASGTGGYYEQYF. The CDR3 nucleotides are TGTGCCAGCGGTACAGGGGGTTACTACGAGCAGTACTTC.

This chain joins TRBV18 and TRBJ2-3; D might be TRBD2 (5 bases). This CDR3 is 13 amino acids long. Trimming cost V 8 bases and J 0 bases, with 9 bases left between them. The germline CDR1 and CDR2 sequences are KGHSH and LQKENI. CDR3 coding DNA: TGTGCCAGCGCCGACTACAGCACAGATACGCAGTATTTT. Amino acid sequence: CASADYSTDTQYF.

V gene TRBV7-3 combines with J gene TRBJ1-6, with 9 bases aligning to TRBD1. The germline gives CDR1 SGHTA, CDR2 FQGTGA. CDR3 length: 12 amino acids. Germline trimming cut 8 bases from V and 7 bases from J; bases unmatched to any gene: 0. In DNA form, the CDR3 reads TGTGCCAGCGGGACAGGGAATTCACCCCTCCACTTT. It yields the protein CASGTGNSPLHF.

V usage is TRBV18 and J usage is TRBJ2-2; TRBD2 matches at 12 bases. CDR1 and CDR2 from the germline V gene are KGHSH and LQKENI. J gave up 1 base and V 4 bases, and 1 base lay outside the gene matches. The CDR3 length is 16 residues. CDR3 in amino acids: CASSRLAGVNTGELFF. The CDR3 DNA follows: TGTGCCAGCTCACGACTAGCGGGGGTGAACACCGGGGAGCTGTTTTTT.

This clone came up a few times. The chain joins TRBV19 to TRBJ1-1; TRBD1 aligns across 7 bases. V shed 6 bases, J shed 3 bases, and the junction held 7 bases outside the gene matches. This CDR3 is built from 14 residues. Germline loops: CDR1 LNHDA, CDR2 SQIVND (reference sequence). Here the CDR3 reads CASRDTGVDTEAFF. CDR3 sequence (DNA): TGTGCCAGTAGGGACACAGGGGTTGACACTGAAGCTTTCTTT.

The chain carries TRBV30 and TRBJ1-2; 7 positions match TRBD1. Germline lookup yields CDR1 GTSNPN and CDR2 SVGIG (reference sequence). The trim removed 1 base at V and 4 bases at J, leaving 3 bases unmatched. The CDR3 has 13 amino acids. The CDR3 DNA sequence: TGTGCCTGGAGTGGACAGGGACCCTATGGCTACACCTTC. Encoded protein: CAWSGQGPYGYTF.

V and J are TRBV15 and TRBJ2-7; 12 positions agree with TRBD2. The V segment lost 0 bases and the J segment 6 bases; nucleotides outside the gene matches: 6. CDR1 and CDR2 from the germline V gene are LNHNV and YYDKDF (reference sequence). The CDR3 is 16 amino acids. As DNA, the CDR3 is TGTGCCACCAGCAGAGATCTGGAGACTAGCGGGAGCGAGCAGTACTTC. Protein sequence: CATSRDLETSGSEQYF. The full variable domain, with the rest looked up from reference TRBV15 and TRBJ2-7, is DAMVIQNPRYQVTQFGKPVTLSCSQTLNHNVMYWYQQKSSQAPKLLFHYYDKDFNNEADTPDNFQSRRPNTSFCFLDIRSPGLGDTAMYLCATSRDLETSGSEQYFGPGTRLTVT.

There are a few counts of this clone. As DNA, the CDR3 is TGTGCCAGCAGCTTGGGACAGGGGATCGGGGAGCTGTTTTTT. Its protein product is CASSLGQGIGELFF. The chain carries TRBV5-5 and TRBJ2-2; TRBD1 aligns across 8 bases. With 0 bases clipped from V and 7 bases from J, the junction kept 2 bases outside the gene matches. The V gene's germline CDR1 is SGHKS and CDR2 YYEKEE (reference sequence). This CDR3 comprises 14 residues. Drawing the rest from reference TRBV5-5 and TRBJ2-2, the complete variable domain is DAGVTQSPTHLIKTRGQQVTLRCSPISGHKSVSWYQQVLGQGPQFIFQYYEKEERGRGNFPDRFSARQFPNYSSELNVNALLLGDSALYLCASSLGQGIGELFFGEGSRLTVL.

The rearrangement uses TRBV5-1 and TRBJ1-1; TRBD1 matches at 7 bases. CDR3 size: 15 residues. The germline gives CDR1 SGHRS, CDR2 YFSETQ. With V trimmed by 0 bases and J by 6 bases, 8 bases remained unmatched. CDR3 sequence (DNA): TGCGCCAGCAGCTTGGAGGCAGGGGGGTTAGCTGAAGCTTTCTTT. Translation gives CASSLEAGGLAEAFF.

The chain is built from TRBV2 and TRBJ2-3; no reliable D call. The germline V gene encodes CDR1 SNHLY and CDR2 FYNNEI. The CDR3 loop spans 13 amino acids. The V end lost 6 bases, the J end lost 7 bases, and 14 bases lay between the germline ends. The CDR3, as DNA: TGTGCCAGCAGGGGCAACGGCTTGAATACGCAGTATTTT. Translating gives CASRGNGLNTQYF.

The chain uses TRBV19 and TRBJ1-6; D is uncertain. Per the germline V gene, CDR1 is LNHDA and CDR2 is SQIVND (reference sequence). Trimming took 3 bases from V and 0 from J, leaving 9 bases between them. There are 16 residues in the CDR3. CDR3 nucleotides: TGTGCCAGTAGTATCCCAGGAGGCTCCTATAATTCACCCCTCCACTTT. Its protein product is CASSIPGGSYNSPLHF.

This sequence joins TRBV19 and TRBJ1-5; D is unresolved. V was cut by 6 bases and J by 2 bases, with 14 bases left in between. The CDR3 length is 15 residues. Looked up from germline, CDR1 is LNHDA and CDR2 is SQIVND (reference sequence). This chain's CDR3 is CASRQSGWGNQPQHF. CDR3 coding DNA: TGTGCCAGTAGGCAGTCGGGGTGGGGCAATCAGCCCCAGCATTTT.

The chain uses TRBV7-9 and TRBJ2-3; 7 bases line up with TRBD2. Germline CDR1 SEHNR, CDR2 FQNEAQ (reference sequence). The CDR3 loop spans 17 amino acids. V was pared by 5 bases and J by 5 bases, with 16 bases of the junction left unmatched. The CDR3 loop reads CASSPWITERGKDTQYF. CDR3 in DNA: TGTGCCAGCAGCCCTTGGATAACTGAGCGGGGTAAAGATACGCAGTATTTT. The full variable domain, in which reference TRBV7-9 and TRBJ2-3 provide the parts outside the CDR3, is DTGVSQNPRHKITKRGQNVTFRCDPISEHNRLYWYRQTLGQGPEFLTYFQNEAQLEKSRLLSDRFSAERPKGSFSTLEIQRTEQGDSAMYLCASSPWITERGKDTQYFGPGTRLTVL.

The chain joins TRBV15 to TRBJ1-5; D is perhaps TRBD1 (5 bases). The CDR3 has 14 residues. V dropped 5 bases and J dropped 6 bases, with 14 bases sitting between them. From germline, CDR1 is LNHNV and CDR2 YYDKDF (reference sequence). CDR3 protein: CATSARDPGQPQHF. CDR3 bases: TGTGCCACCAGCGCCAGGGATCCTGGTCAGCCCCAGCATTTT.

The DNA of the CDR3 is TGCGCCAGCAGTGAGTCACGAGGGAACACTGAAGCTTTCTTT. Amino acids: CASSESRGNTEAFF. This chain joins TRBV10-1 and TRBJ1-1; D is unclear. Germline V gives CDR1 WNHNN, CDR2 SYGVQD (reference sequence). The length of the CDR3 is 14 residues. V shed 0 bases and J shed 1 base, with 6 bases lying between them.

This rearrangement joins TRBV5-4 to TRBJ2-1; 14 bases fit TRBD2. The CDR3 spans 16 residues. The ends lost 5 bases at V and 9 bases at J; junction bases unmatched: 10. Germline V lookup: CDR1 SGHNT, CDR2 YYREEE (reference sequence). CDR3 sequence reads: CASRPTTSGGGGEQFF. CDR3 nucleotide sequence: TGTGCCAGCAGACCAACGACTAGCGGGGGGGGCGGTGAGCAGTTCTTC.

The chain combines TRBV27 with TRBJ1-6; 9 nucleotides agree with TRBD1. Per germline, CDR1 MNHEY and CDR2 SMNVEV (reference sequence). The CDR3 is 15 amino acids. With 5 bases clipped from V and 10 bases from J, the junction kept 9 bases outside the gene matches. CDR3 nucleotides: TGTGCCAGCAGTCGATCGGACAGGGGACGCTCACCCCTCCACTTT. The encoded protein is CASSRSDRGRSPLHF.

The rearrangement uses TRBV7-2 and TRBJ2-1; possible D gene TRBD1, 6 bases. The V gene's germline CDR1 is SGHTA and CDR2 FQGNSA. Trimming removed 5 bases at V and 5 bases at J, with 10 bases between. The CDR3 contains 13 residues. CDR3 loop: CASSADRHNEQFF. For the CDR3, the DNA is TGTGCCAGCAGCGCCGACAGGCACAATGAGCAGTTCTTC. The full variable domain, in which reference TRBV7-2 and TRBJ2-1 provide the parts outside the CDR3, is GAGVSQSPSNKVTEKGKDVELRCDPISGHTALYWYRQSLGQGLEFLIYFQGNSAPDKSGLPSDRFSAERTGGSVSTLTIQRTQQEDSAVYLCASSADRHNEQFFGPGTRLTVL.

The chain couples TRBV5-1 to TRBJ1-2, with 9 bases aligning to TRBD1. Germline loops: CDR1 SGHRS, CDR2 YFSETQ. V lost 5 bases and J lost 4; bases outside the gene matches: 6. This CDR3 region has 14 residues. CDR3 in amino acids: CASRPTGGGYGYTF. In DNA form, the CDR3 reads TGCGCCAGCAGGCCTACAGGGGGCGGCTATGGCTACACCTTC. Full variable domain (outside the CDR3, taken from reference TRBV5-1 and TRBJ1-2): KAGVTQTPRYLIKTRGQQVTLSCSPISGHRSVSWYQQTPGQGLQFLFEYFSETQRNKGNFPGRFSGRQFSNSRSEMNVSTLELGDSALYLCASRPTGGGYGYTFGSGTRLTVV.

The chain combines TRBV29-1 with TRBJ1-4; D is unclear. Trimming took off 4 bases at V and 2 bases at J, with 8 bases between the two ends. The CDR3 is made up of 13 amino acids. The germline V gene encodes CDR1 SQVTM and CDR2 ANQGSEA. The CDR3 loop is CSVGAGTNEKLFF. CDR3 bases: TGCAGCGTTGGTGCCGGGACTAATGAAAAACTGTTTTTT.

In DNA, the CDR3 is TGTGCCAGCAGCGCATACCTAGCGGGGAGGAACACCGGGGAGCTGTTTTTT. It codes for CASSAYLAGRNTGELFF. The chain carries TRBV9 and TRBJ2-2, with 9 bases fitting TRBD2. Per the germline V gene, CDR1 is SGDLS and CDR2 is YYNGEE. The trim removed 3 bases at V and 1 base at J, leaving 7 bases unmatched. The CDR3 extends over 17 amino acids.

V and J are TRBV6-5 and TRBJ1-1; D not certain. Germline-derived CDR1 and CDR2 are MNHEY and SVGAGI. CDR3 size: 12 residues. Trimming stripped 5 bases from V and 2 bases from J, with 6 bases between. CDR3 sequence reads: CASSPRNTEAFF. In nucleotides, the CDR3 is TGTGCCAGCAGTCCCAGAAACACTGAAGCTTTCTTT.

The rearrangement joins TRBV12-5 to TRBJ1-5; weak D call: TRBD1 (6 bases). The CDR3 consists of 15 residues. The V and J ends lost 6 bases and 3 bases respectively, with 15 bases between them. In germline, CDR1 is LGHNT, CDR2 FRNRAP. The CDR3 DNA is TGTGCTAGTGGCCTAACAGGGTTCCCCAATCAGCCCCAGCATTTT. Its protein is CASGLTGFPNQPQHF.

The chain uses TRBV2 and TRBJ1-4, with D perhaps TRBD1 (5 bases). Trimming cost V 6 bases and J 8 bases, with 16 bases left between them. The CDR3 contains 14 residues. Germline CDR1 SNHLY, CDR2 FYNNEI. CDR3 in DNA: TGTGCCAGCAGGACTTATCAGGGAGGGGAAAAACTGTTTTTT. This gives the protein CASRTYQGGEKLFF. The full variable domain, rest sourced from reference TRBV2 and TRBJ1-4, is EPEVTQTPSHQVTQMGQEVILRCVPISNHLYFYWYRQILGQKVEFLVSFYNNEISEKSEIFDDQFSVERPDGSNFTLKIRSTKLEDSAMYFCASRTYQGGEKLFFGSGTQLSVL.

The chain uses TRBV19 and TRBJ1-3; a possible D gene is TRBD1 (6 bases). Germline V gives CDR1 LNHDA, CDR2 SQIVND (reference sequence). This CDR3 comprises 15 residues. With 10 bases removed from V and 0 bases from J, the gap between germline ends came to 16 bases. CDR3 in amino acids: CATSPDRFSGNTIYF. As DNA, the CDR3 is TGTGCCACCTCACCCGACAGGTTCTCTGGAAACACCATATATTTT.

CDR3 sequence (DNA): TGCGCCAGCAGCTCGACAGCAGCCTCCTACGAGCAGTACTTC. Its translation: CASSSTAASYEQYF. The chain carries TRBV5-1 and TRBJ2-7, with a weak D call TRBD1 (5 bases). Trimming pared 3 bases from V and 0 bases from J, leaving 10 bases between. The germline CDR1 and CDR2 sequences are SGHRS and YFSETQ. The length of the CDR3 is 14 residues.

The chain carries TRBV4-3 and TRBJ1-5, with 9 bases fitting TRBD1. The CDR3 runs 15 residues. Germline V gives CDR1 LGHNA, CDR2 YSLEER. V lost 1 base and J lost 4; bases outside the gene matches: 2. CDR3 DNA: TGCGCCAGCAGCCAAGCGGGGACAGGGAATCAGCCCCAGCATTTT. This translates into CASSQAGTGNQPQHF.